The 26 T cell receptor beta chains below come from one sample, sequenced in a study of T cells in Graves' hyperthyroidism and ophthalmopathy. Amplification targeted TCR beta CDR3 regions from RNA transcripts. TCR CDR3 regions were first amplified by RT-PCR with HTBI primers. In TCRdb, the multiplex PCR reads were re-called with MiXCR into one record per CDR3 protein. The sample contains 500,000 to 650,000 distinct CDR3 sequences, 40% to 50% of which appear only once. Sample: peripheral blood or thyroid tissue (not recorded which). The receptor set was obtained from an adult woman with Graves' disease, either hyperthyroidism or ophthalmopathy (not recorded which).

The chain couples TRBV7-8 to TRBJ2-7; D might be TRBD2 (5 bases). V shed 5 bases and J shed 4 bases, with 18 bases lying between them. The CDR3 runs 15 residues. Per the germline V gene, CDR1 is SGHVS and CDR2 is FQNEAQ. The CDR3 DNA follows: TGTGCCAGCAGCATCGGCCGGGGTTCATCGTACGAGCAGTACTTC. Amino acid sequence: CASSIGRGSSYEQYF.

This chain uses TRBV7-9 with TRBJ1-6; D gene uncertain. The CDR3 totals 18 residues. The germline CDR1 and CDR2 sequences are SEHNR and FQNEAQ (reference sequence). Trimming took 5 bases from V and 9 from J, leaving 26 bases between them. The CDR3 here is CASSPTPGTVLSGSPLHF. DNA of the CDR3: TGTGCCAGCAGCCCGACGCCGGGAACCGTCCTAAGCGGTTCACCCCTCCACTTT.

The chain combines TRBV12-3 or TRBV12-4 with TRBJ2-7, with D tentatively TRBD1 or TRBD2 (8 bases each). This CDR3 is 14 amino acids long. Between the trimmed V and J ends, which lost 5 bases and 7 bases, there was a span of 18 bases. The CDR3 reads CASSRTSRDREQYF. The CDR3 region has the DNA TGTGCCAGCAGTCGGACTAGCCGGGACAGGGAGCAGTACTTC.

At least ten counts were recorded for this clonotype. J is TRBJ1-2 and V is TRBV7-9; D may be TRBD1 (6 bases). The CDR3 is made up of 11 amino acids. Germline values: CDR1 SEHNR, CDR2 FQNEAQ (reference sequence). Trimming shortened V by 6 bases and J by 10 bases, and 12 bases separated the two germline ends. The CDR3 spells CASSTRGNYTF. As DNA, the CDR3 is TGTGCCAGCAGTACGAGGGGGAACTACACCTTC.

This chain joins TRBV6-2 or TRBV6-3 and TRBJ2-7; TRBD2 is a possible D gene (5 bases). V lost 6 bases and J 2 bases, leaving 11 bases between the germline ends. Germline CDR1 reads MNHEY; CDR2 reads SVGEGT. The CDR3 runs to 13 residues. CDR3 loop: CASSSTNTYEQYF. The DNA for the CDR3 is TGTGCCAGCAGCTCGACTAATACCTACGAGCAGTACTTC.

This clonotype was found many times. V is TRBV5-5 and J is TRBJ2-5; 10 bases align to TRBD1. The CDR3 is 14 amino acids. J gave up 5 bases and V 4 bases, and 5 bases lay outside the gene matches. Germline CDR1 reads SGHKS; CDR2 reads YYEKEE (reference sequence). The CDR3 region is CASSVTGGEETQYF. DNA for the CDR3: TGTGCCAGCAGCGTGACAGGGGGCGAGGAGACCCAGTACTTC. The complete variable domain, with remaining parts taken from reference TRBV5-5 and TRBJ2-5, reads DAGVTQSPTHLIKTRGQQVTLRCSPISGHKSVSWYQQVLGQGPQFIFQYYEKEERGRGNFPDRFSARQFPNYSSELNVNALLLGDSALYLCASSVTGGEETQYFGPGTRLLVL.

This clonotype was found many times. The V and J genes are TRBV20-1 and TRBJ1-1; D unresolved. The germline CDR1 and CDR2 sequences are DFQATT and SNEGSKA (reference sequence). The CDR3 is made up of 10 amino acids. Trimming shortened V by 6 bases and J by 3 bases, and 5 bases separated the two germline ends. The CDR3 nucleotides are TGCAGTGCGCCCGACACTGAAGCTTTCTTT. Translating it yields CSAPDTEAFF.

In regard to this clonotype: At one end, the junction sequence differs from germline, possibly due to a read error. The chain combines TRBV5-1 with TRBJ2-2; unclear D gene. This CDR3 is 14 amino acids long. CDR1 is SGHRS, CDR2 YFSETQ, per germline. Here the CDR3 reads CASSLEGNTRELFF. The CDR3 nucleotides are TGCGCCAGCAGCTTGGAAGGGAACACCAGGGAGCTGTTTTTT.

The chain recombines TRBV19 with TRBJ1-1, with D unclear. The CDR3 runs 18 residues. The germline gives CDR1 LNHDA, CDR2 SQIVND (reference sequence). V lost 0 bases, J lost 4 bases, and 21 bases lay in between. In nucleotides, the CDR3 is TGTGCCAGTAGTATAGACTTAAGGGTCTATACTACTGGCACTGAAGCTTTCTTT. Translation gives CASSIDLRVYTTGTEAFF. Full variable domain (remainder filled in from reference TRBV19 and TRBJ1-1): DGGITQSPKYLFRKEGQNVTLSCEQNLNHDAMYWYRQDPGQGLRLIYYSQIVNDFQKGDIAEGYSVSREKKESFPLTVTSAQKNPTAFYLCASSIDLRVYTTGTEAFFGQGTRLTVV.

This chain links TRBV12-3 or TRBV12-4 with TRBJ2-3; no clear D gene. The V and J ends lost 2 bases and 0 bases respectively, with 9 bases between them. The CDR3 spans 15 residues. The CDR3 region has the DNA TGTGCCAGCAGTTTAATGACGGATAGCACAGATACGCAGTATTTT. Encoded protein: CASSLMTDSTDTQYF.

Remarks on this clonotype: A read error may produce the germline difference seen at one junction end. The rearrangement joins TRBV4-3 to TRBJ2-7; no clear D. CDR1 is LGHNA and CDR2 is YSLEER in the germline V gene. CDR3 length equals 12 residues. CDR3: CASSQGPQQQCF. CDR3 DNA: TGCGCCAGCAGCCAAGGCCCCCAGCAGCAGTGCTTC.

The chain links TRBV6-5 to TRBJ1-2; TRBD1 agrees at 7 bases. CDR1 is MNHEY and CDR2 is SVGAGI in the germline V gene. Trimming cost V 0 bases and J 8 bases; bases outside gene matches: 15. This CDR3 has 17 amino acids. The CDR3 DNA is TGTGCCAGCAGTTACTCTGGAGGGGGCGCATCATCGGGGGGCTACACCTTC. Protein sequence: CASSYSGGGASSGGYTF.

In regard to this clonotype: The junction departs from germline at one end; a sequencing error may be responsible. The V call is TRBV7-2, the J call TRBJ1-3; D is possibly TRBD1 (6 bases). Germline-derived CDR1 and CDR2 are SGHTA and FQGNSA. The CDR3 runs to 14 residues. CDR3 amino acids: CASSTQGSGNIIYF. DNA for the CDR3: TGTGCCAGCAGCACACAGGGATCTGGGAACATCATATATTTT.

This clonotype was detected only a few times. This chain joins TRBV7-9 and TRBJ2-7; D is perhaps TRBD2 (7 bases). Germline V gene sequence: CDR1 SEHNR, CDR2 FQNEAQ (reference sequence). The CDR3 consists of 13 residues. The germline V and J ends were trimmed by 8 bases and 5 bases, with 16 bases remaining between them. DNA for the CDR3: TGTGCCAGCTCACCGGCCGGGGGGCACGAGCAGTACTTC. Its translation: CASSPAGGHEQYF.

The J gene is TRBJ1-2, the V gene TRBV6-5; TRBD1 matches 7 bases. In germline, CDR1 is MNHEY, CDR2 SVGAGI. After removal of 1 base from V and 8 bases from J, the junction contained 13 bases not matched to a gene. This CDR3 is 16 amino acids long. The CDR3 protein is CASSYFGTGVFGGYTF. DNA for the CDR3: TGTGCCAGCAGTTACTTCGGAACAGGGGTCTTCGGAGGCTACACCTTC.

The chain carries TRBV20-1 and TRBJ1-1; D ambiguous. Germline values: CDR1 DFQATT, CDR2 SNEGSKA (reference sequence). The ends were cut back, 8 bases at V and 0 bases at J, with 10 bases in the middle. The CDR3 is 12 amino acids. DNA of the CDR3: TGCAGTTTTGGAGGGTTGAACACTGAAGCTTTCTTT. It codes for CSFGGLNTEAFF.

This clonotype appeared many times. The chain employs TRBV19 and TRBJ1-1; D gene uncertain. The V end lost 5 bases, the J end lost 2 bases, and 12 bases lay between the germline ends. Per the germline V gene, CDR1 is LNHDA and CDR2 is SQIVND (reference sequence). The CDR3 covers 14 residues. CDR3 sequence: CASSYPAANTEAFF. The DNA of the CDR3 is TGTGCCAGTAGTTACCCAGCAGCCAACACTGAAGCTTTCTTT. Variable domain in full (rest from reference TRBV19 and TRBJ1-1): DGGITQSPKYLFRKEGQNVTLSCEQNLNHDAMYWYRQDPGQGLRLIYYSQIVNDFQKGDIAEGYSVSREKKESFPLTVTSAQKNPTAFYLCASSYPAANTEAFFGQGTRLTVV.

About this clonotype itself: This clone may be a read error of a much larger clone one base away. The V and J genes are TRBV5-1 and TRBJ2-7; no clear D gene. Germline CDR1 SGHRS, CDR2 YFSETQ. This CDR3 has 15 amino acids. CDR3 bases: TGCGCCAGCAGCTCAACCCTAGGCGTCACCTACAAGCAGTACTTC. Amino acids: CASSSTLGVTYKQYF.

This clonotype has just a few counts. The chain recombines TRBV28 with TRBJ1-5, with a possible D match to TRBD1 (6 bases). Trimming cost V 3 bases and J 4 bases, with 19 bases left between them. This CDR3 contains 17 residues. The germline V gene encodes CDR1 MDHEN and CDR2 SYDVKM. The CDR3 protein is CASSLATGGGSNQPQHF. CDR3 sequence (DNA): TGTGCCAGCAGTTTGGCCACCGGGGGCGGCTCTAATCAGCCCCAGCATTTT.

This clonotype was seen only a few times. This chain links TRBV10-3 with TRBJ2-7, with a tentative D call TRBD2 (6 bases). CDR1 is ENHRY, CDR2 SYGVKD, per germline. V lost 7 bases and J 2 bases, leaving 12 bases between the germline ends. There are 13 residues in the CDR3. The CDR3 loop reads CAITGTGTYEQYF. The CDR3 DNA reads TGTGCCATCACCGGGACTGGGACCTACGAGCAGTACTTC.

To note about this clonotype: Because the CDR3 is missing its conserved closing phenylalanine or tryptophan, this is likely a read error. The DNA is left out, because the CDR3 cannot be placed on it with certainty; the CDR3 is given as TCRdb lists it. The V and J genes are TRBV2 and TRBJ1-6; the table's D call, TRBD1, has no DNA check behind it. Including both end residues, the CDR3 is 8 amino acids long. Germline lookup yields CDR1 SNHLY and CDR2 FYNNEI. This CDR3 is CASGDRPR.

This clonotype was recorded once. The rearrangement links TRBV20-1 to TRBJ1-2; D uncertain. The V and J ends lost 5 bases and 4 bases respectively, with 14 bases between them. This CDR3 has 13 amino acids. Germline V gene sequence: CDR1 DFQATT, CDR2 SNEGSKA (reference sequence). DNA for the CDR3: TGCAGTGCTTCCGAAATTCCGGGCTATGGCTACACCTTC. Encoded protein: CSASEIPGYGYTF.

In this sample, this clonotype turned up many times. The chain joins TRBV4-1 to TRBJ1-2, with TRBD1 identical over 7 bases. This CDR3 region has 13 residues. V was pared by 4 bases and J by 3 bases, with 2 bases of the junction left unmatched. Germline assignment: CDR1 MGHRA and CDR2 YSYEKL. The CDR3 bases are TGCGCCAGCAGCCGACAGGGACACTATGGCTACACCTTC. This sequence encodes CASSRQGHYGYTF.

The chain employs TRBV29-1 and TRBJ2-7; 7 bases match TRBD1. In germline, CDR1 is SQVTM, CDR2 ANQGSEA. V shed 6 bases, J shed 6 bases, and the junction held 8 bases outside the gene matches. The CDR3 has 12 residues. The CDR3 DNA is TGCAGCGTGGGACAGTTGGAAGGCGAGCAGTACTTC. As protein: CSVGQLEGEQYF.

This clonotype was counted many times. The chain carries TRBV29-1 and TRBJ1-4; D is ambiguous. The CDR3 is made up of 12 amino acids. Germline CDR1 is SQVTM and CDR2 is ANQGSEA. The ends were cut back, 6 bases at V and 4 bases at J, with 9 bases in the middle. Written as DNA, the CDR3 is TGCAGCGTCCGCCGGGGTAATGAAAAACTGTTTTTT. Residues: CSVRRGNEKLFF.

This clonotype has just one count. The chain carries TRBV29-1 and TRBJ1-2; 8 bases map to TRBD1. Germline V lookup: CDR1 SQVTM, CDR2 ANQGSEA. The CDR3 totals 15 residues. V lost 4 bases and J lost 5; bases outside the gene matches: 12. CDR3 residues: CSVVDRTGKGYGYTF. As DNA, the CDR3 is TGCAGCGTTGTTGACCGGACAGGGAAAGGGTATGGCTACACCTTC.